This TCR beta chain is from a study of shared clonotypes between healthy human individuals. Study at large: Donor composition was a couple of women and three men, aged 18 to 49. Whole-study findings and limits: Compared with clonotypes that all four donors shared, non-shared clonotypes had lower generation probabilities. Owing to a small donor count, the genetic and exposure-history diversity represented was limited.

As to this clone: Its antigen remains unidentified.

Cells designated naive CD8 were CD45RO-negative and were positively selected for CCR7, with terminally differentiated effector memory CD45RA+ cells excluded. It was about 210 ng DNA, about 30,000 T cell genomes, that sorted-subset replicate PCRs used. Data came from immunoSEQ multiplex PCR; TCRdb stores just in-frame clones and leaves some out. The sample records around 2.1 million clones, more than 85% being singletons. The CDR3 length is 14 residues. The chain joins TRBV21-1 to TRBJ2-3; TRBD2 was called by the table and not checked on the DNA. TRBV21-1 is reported as a pseudogene. The sequencing sample was made of naive CD8+ T cells from PBMCs. The sequence was collected from a man in his late teens or twenties in good health. Some clones in this sample may be carry-over from other donors' samples. Here the CDR3 reads CAIFSGRASHAQYF. CDR3 sequence (DNA): TGTGCTATCTTTAGCGGGAGGGCTTCCCATGCGCAGTATTTT.